These 27 T cell receptor beta chains share one sample of origin, sequenced in a study of T cell responses to AZD1222 COVID-19 vaccine. The method was immunoSEQ multiplex PCR; TCRdb's version includes in-frame clones alone and lacks a portion of them. The table includes around 180,000 clones, around 90% detected once. The input for sequencing was peripheral blood, taken on day 0 of AZD1222 vaccination. The receptors derive from an adult in good health.

This chain joins TRBV7-3 and TRBJ2-1; 8 bases map to TRBD2. Germline V gives CDR1 SGHTA, CDR2 FQGTGA. The CDR3 spans 14 residues. Germline trimming cut 5 bases from V and 3 bases from J; bases unmatched to any gene: 3. In DNA form, the CDR3 reads TGTGCCAGCAGCCCCGGGGGGGGCTACAATGAGCAGTTCTTC. Translating gives CASSPGGGYNEQFF. Drawing the rest from reference TRBV7-3 and TRBJ2-1, the complete variable domain is GAGVSQTPSNKVTEKGKYVELRCDPISGHTALYWYRQSLGQGPEFLIYFQGTGAADDSGLPNDRFFAVRPEGSVSTLKIQRTERGDSAVYLCASSPGGGYNEQFFGPGTRLTVL.

CDR3 amino acids: CACKQGWNTEAFF. Here the CDR3 DNA reads TGTGCCTGTAAACAGGGGTGGAACACTGAAGCTTTCTTT. The chain employs TRBV30 and TRBJ1-1, with TRBD1 matching 7 bases. The ends lost 6 bases at V and 1 base at J; junction bases unmatched: 5. The CDR3 runs to 13 residues. Germline V lookup: CDR1 GTSNPN, CDR2 SVGIG (reference sequence).

The V call is TRBV3-1 (or the pseudogene TRBV3-2), the J call TRBJ2-5; 9 bases align to TRBD1. J lost 4 bases, V lost 0 bases, and 9 bases had no gene match. This CDR3 spans 17 amino acids. Looked up from germline, CDR1 is LGHDT and CDR2 is YNNKEL (reference sequence). CDR3 in amino acids: CASSQDGTQGARETQYF. CDR3 nucleotide sequence: TGTGCCAGCAGCCAAGATGGTACACAGGGGGCTCGAGAGACCCAGTACTTC.

This sequence joins TRBV7-3 and TRBJ2-7, with D tentatively TRBD1 or TRBD2 (5 bases each). The V and J ends lost 3 bases and 0 bases respectively, with 6 bases between them. CDR1 and CDR2 from the germline V gene are SGHTA and FQGTGA. CDR3 size: 13 residues. The CDR3 DNA reads as TGTGCCAGCAGCTTGGGGGTCTCCTACGAGCAGTACTTC. Encoded protein: CASSLGVSYEQYF.

The V and J genes are TRBV27 and TRBJ1-2; TRBD1 agrees at 9 bases. CDR3 length: 13 residues. Losses at the gene ends were 5 bases for V and 5 bases for J; bases not matched to a gene: 3. Germline loops: CDR1 MNHEY, CDR2 SMNVEV (reference sequence). CDR3 in amino acids: CASSGQGQYGYTF. The CDR3 DNA sequence: TGTGCCAGCAGTGGACAGGGGCAGTATGGCTACACCTTC.

This clone was recorded only once. The J gene is TRBJ2-3, the V gene TRBV2; no clear D gene. This CDR3 has 15 amino acids. Germline V lookup: CDR1 SNHLY, CDR2 FYNNEI. Trimming pared 2 bases from V and 4 bases from J, leaving 13 bases between. The CDR3 region is CASSENGPGADTQYF. CDR3 coding DNA: TGTGCCAGCAGTGAAAATGGTCCGGGCGCAGATACGCAGTATTTT.

The CDR3 protein is CASRPGLAEETQYF. The DNA for the CDR3 is TGTGCCAGCAGACCGGGACTAGCGGAAGAGACCCAGTACTTC. J is TRBJ2-5 and V is TRBV28; 11 nucleotides align to TRBD2. Germline-derived CDR1 and CDR2 are MDHEN and SYDVKM. J lost 3 bases, V lost 6 bases, and 3 bases had no gene match. The length of the CDR3 is 14 residues.

The V and J genes are TRBV14 and TRBJ2-1, with a tentative D call TRBD2 (6 bases). Germline lookup yields CDR1 SGHDN and CDR2 FVKESK. The CDR3 is 15 amino acids. V lost 1 base, J lost 4 bases, and 11 bases lay in between. Written as DNA, the CDR3 is TGTGCCAGCAGCCAAGGGACTATCCAATACAATGAGCAGTTCTTC. The encoded protein is CASSQGTIQYNEQFF.

The chain joins TRBV4-3 to TRBJ2-7, with no clear D. Germline V gene data show CDR1 as LGHNA and CDR2 as YSLEER. Trimming removed 1 base from V and 0 bases from J, with 10 bases in between. This CDR3 region has 15 residues. As DNA, the CDR3 is TGCGCCAGCAGCCAAGTGGTAAAGGGCTCCTACGAGCAGTACTTC. Translation gives CASSQVVKGSYEQYF.

J is TRBJ2-1 and V is TRBV3-1 (or the pseudogene TRBV3-2); D possibly matches TRBD1 or TRBD2 (5 bases each). CDR1 LGHDT and CDR2 YNNKEL come from the germline V gene (reference sequence). The CDR3 has 14 amino acids. V was pared by 1 base and J by 9 bases, with 13 bases between. The CDR3 nucleotides read TGTGCCAGCAGCCAAGGAGGACTGGGGCGTGAGCAGTTCTTC. Amino acids: CASSQGGLGREQFF.

The table lists this clone with a count of one. This sequence joins TRBV7-2 and TRBJ1-2; 9 nucleotides line up with TRBD1. The J segment lost 8 bases and the V segment lost 3 bases, leaving 10 bases of the junction unmatched. The germline gives CDR1 SGHTA, CDR2 FQGNSA. The CDR3 has 15 amino acids. The CDR3: CASSFPEGQGAGYTF. CDR3 DNA sequence: TGTGCCAGCAGCTTTCCGGAGGGACAGGGTGCCGGCTACACCTTC.

This clone was seen only a few times. The gene calls are TRBV5-4 and TRBJ1-6, with 9 bases identical to TRBD1. The CDR3 is made up of 17 amino acids. Unmatched junction bases numbered 5, after V lost 4 bases and J lost 0 bases. The germline CDR1 and CDR2 sequences are SGHNT and YYREEE (reference sequence). CDR3 residues: CASSTGGLSSYNSPLHF. The CDR3 DNA is TGTGCCAGCAGCACAGGGGGCCTCAGCTCCTATAATTCACCCCTCCACTTT.

The CDR3, as DNA: TGTGCCAGCAGTGAGGCGGGACAGGGTAACTATGGCTACACCTTC. Protein: CASSEAGQGNYGYTF. This chain links TRBV6-1 with TRBJ1-2; 9 bases agree with TRBD1. The trim removed 3 bases at V and 1 base at J, leaving 3 bases unmatched. Per the germline V gene, CDR1 is MNHNS and CDR2 is SASEGT. CDR3 length: 15 amino acids.

The chain is built from TRBV27 and TRBJ1-4; D might be TRBD1 (6 bases). Trimming shortened V by 1 base and J by 8 bases, and 17 bases separated the two germline ends. The CDR3 runs to 16 residues. The germline V gene has CDR1 MNHEY and CDR2 SMNVEV (reference sequence). The CDR3 DNA is TGTGCCAGCAGTTTATACAAGGGGGATGTCGGAGAAAAACTGTTTTTT. Amino acids: CASSLYKGDVGEKLFF.

This clone was recorded once. The V and J genes are TRBV29-1 and TRBJ1-1, with 7 bases aligning to TRBD1. The CDR3 runs 13 residues. J gave up 1 base and V 3 bases, and 2 bases lay outside the gene matches. Germline values: CDR1 SQVTM, CDR2 ANQGSEA. DNA of the CDR3: TGCAGCGTTGAGGGGGACAGGAACACTGAAGCTTTCTTT. This encodes CSVEGDRNTEAFF.

This clone was recorded once. This chain joins TRBV11-2 and TRBJ1-2, with TRBD1 as a possible D gene (5 bases). This CDR3 has 12 amino acids. Trimming shortened V by 8 bases and J by 3 bases, and 10 bases separated the two germline ends. CDR1 SGHAT and CDR2 FQNNGV come from the germline V gene. The CDR3 reads CASWGGDYGYTF. Written as DNA, the CDR3 is TGTGCCAGCTGGGGGGGAGACTATGGCTACACCTTC.

The V call is TRBV5-1, the J call TRBJ2-1; 9 positions agree with TRBD1. CDR1 and CDR2 (germline): SGHRS, YFSETQ. This CDR3 is 21 amino acids long. The V gene end was trimmed by 3 bases and the J gene end by 7 bases; junction bases not matched to a gene: 26. The CDR3 DNA reads TGCGCCAGCAGCTCGGACAGGTCCGCGGGAGTCGGGACAGGGATTAGGAATGAGCAGTTCTTC. Its protein is CASSSDRSAGVGTGIRNEQFF. The variable domain in full, with the rest retrieved from reference TRBV5-1 and TRBJ2-1, is KAGVTQTPRYLIKTRGQQVTLSCSPISGHRSVSWYQQTPGQGLQFLFEYFSETQRNKGNFPGRFSGRQFSNSRSEMNVSTLELGDSALYLCASSSDRSAGVGTGIRNEQFFGPGTRLTVL.

This chain connects TRBV5-5 to TRBJ2-7; 8 positions agree with TRBD1. V gave up 0 bases and J gave up 0 bases; unmatched junction bases: 5. CDR1 and CDR2 from the germline V gene are SGHKS and YYEKEE (reference sequence). The CDR3 is made up of 16 amino acids. The CDR3 DNA follows: TGTGCCAGCAGCTTGGTAGGGACAGGACCCTCCTACGAGCAGTACTTC. Amino acids: CASSLVGTGPSYEQYF.

This clone was seen just once. The chain combines TRBV3-1 (or the pseudogene TRBV3-2) with TRBJ2-7, with 7 nucleotides matching TRBD1. Trimming took 4 bases from V and 4 from J; bases not matched to a gene: 7. The CDR3 extends over 14 amino acids. The V gene's germline CDR1 is LGHDT and CDR2 YNNKEL (reference sequence). The CDR3 sequence is CASSLGQVLYEQYF. The CDR3 DNA sequence: TGTGCCAGCAGCCTTGGACAGGTACTTTACGAGCAGTACTTC.

This chain connects TRBV5-1 to TRBJ1-2; the match to TRBD1 covers 8 bases. Per germline, CDR1 SGHRS and CDR2 YFSETQ. Trimming cost V 3 bases and J 4 bases; bases outside gene matches: 5. This CDR3 contains 14 residues. CDR3 coding DNA: TGCGCCAGCAGCTCCGGACAGGGCGTCTATGGCTACACCTTC. Its protein is CASSSGQGVYGYTF.

V gene TRBV9 combines with J gene TRBJ2-7, with TRBD2 identical over 7 bases. The length of the CDR3 is 15 residues. After removal of 0 bases from V and 4 bases from J, the junction contained 7 bases not matched to a gene. Germline loops: CDR1 SGDLS, CDR2 YYNGEE. The CDR3 DNA reads TGTGCCAGCAGCGTAGGGGCAGCGGGGAAGTACGAGCAGTACTTC. The encoded protein is CASSVGAAGKYEQYF.

This clone was seen only once. This rearrangement joins TRBV5-1 to TRBJ1-6; D unclear. This CDR3 has 16 residues. The V end was cut by 0 bases, the J end by 7 bases, with 14 bases between. CDR1 SGHRS and CDR2 YFSETQ come from the germline V gene. CDR3 protein: CASSLAARVENSPLHF. CDR3 nucleotide sequence: TGCGCCAGCAGCTTGGCGGCTAGGGTAGAGAATTCACCCCTCCACTTT.

This clone was detected a few times. This chain joins TRBV4-2 and TRBJ1-5, with D possibly being TRBD1 (5 bases). The CDR3 runs 13 residues. Germline V CDR1 and CDR2: LGHNA, YNFKEQ. Trimming took 0 bases from V and 7 from J, leaving 7 bases between them. The CDR3 is CASSQDGGQPQHF. The CDR3 DNA reads TGTGCCAGCAGCCAAGATGGGGGGCAGCCCCAGCATTTT.

V gene TRBV19 combines with J gene TRBJ1-6, with 8 nucleotides matching TRBD1. Looked up from germline, CDR1 is LNHDA and CDR2 is SQIVND (reference sequence). The CDR3 runs to 15 residues. V dropped 3 bases and J dropped 10; count of bases not matched to a gene: 8. This chain's CDR3 is CASSIRRGRLSPLHF. The CDR3 coding sequence is TGTGCCAGTAGTATTCGCAGGGGGCGGTTGTCACCCCTCCACTTT.

Comment on this clone: This specimen includes other DNA sequences encoding the same CDR3. The chain couples TRBV28 to TRBJ1-6; 7 nucleotides align to TRBD1. CDR1 is MDHEN and CDR2 is SYDVKM in the germline V gene. This CDR3 spans 13 amino acids. With 5 bases clipped from V and 7 bases from J, the junction kept 2 bases outside the gene matches. The CDR3 DNA is TGTGCCAGCAGTCGGGACAGAAATTCACCCCTCCACTTT. Translated: CASSRDRNSPLHF.

Worth noting for this clone: This sample also contains other DNA sequences that code for the same CDR3. This chain links TRBV7-2 with TRBJ1-4; no firm D call. Deletions cut 1 base from V and 5 bases from J, with 8 bases between. The CDR3 runs 14 residues. From germline, CDR1 is SGHTA and CDR2 FQGNSA. DNA of the CDR3: TGTGCCAGCAGCTTAGGCGGTTTAAATGAAAAACTGTTTTTT. Its protein product is CASSLGGLNEKLFF.

This rearrangement joins TRBV5-4 to TRBJ2-4, with TRBD1 identical over 9 bases. Trimming removed 4 bases from V and 6 bases from J; junction bases left unmatched: 2. CDR3 length equals 13 residues. The germline V gene has CDR1 SGHNT and CDR2 YYREEE (reference sequence). The CDR3 DNA follows: TGTGCCAGCAGCCAGGACAGGGGAAACATTCAGTACTTC. Amino acid sequence: CASSQDRGNIQYF.